The 27 T cell receptor beta chains presented below share a single source sample, sequenced in a study of T cells in Graves' hyperthyroidism and ophthalmopathy. There were TCR beta CDR3 regions amplified from RNA transcripts. HTBI primers drove first-round RT-PCR of the TCR CDR3. Via MiXCR, TCRdb re-called the multiplex PCR reads, giving one row per CDR3 protein. The sample yields 360,000 or so distinct CDR3 sequences, approximately 19% seen once. The sequenced material came from blood. All receptors derive from a woman aged 18-35 years with Graves' hyperthyroidism.

Concerning this clonotype: This may be a read error, as it is one base from a much larger clone. This chain's CDR3 is CASNGGFGTKYF. CDR3 DNA sequence: TGTGCCAGCAACGGGGGATTTGGGACCAAGTACTTC. The chain has TRBV2 and TRBJ2-5; a possible D gene is TRBD2 (6 bases). The CDR3 is made up of 12 amino acids. Per the germline V gene, CDR1 is SNHLY and CDR2 is FYNNEI.

This clonotype was recorded many times. The chain combines TRBV5-1 with TRBJ1-1; no clear D gene. The V end was cut by 0 bases, the J end by 0 bases, with 9 bases between. The CDR3 totals 15 residues. CDR1 and CDR2 (germline): SGHRS, YFSETQ. In nucleotides, the CDR3 is TGCGCCAGCAGCTTGGATATCAGCCTGAACACTGAAGCTTTCTTT. This encodes CASSLDISLNTEAFF.

This clonotype was detected once. This rearrangement joins TRBV12-3 or TRBV12-4 to TRBJ1-1; D gene unclear. Between the trimmed V and J ends, which lost 4 bases and 1 base, there was a span of 7 bases. This CDR3 spans 13 amino acids. CDR3 protein: CASSSSRNTEAFF. In nucleotides, the CDR3 is TGTGCCAGCAGTTCCTCAAGGAACACTGAAGCTTTCTTT.

This clonotype was recorded many times. This chain uses TRBV5-1 with TRBJ2-7, with unresolved D. Trimming took 3 bases from V and 4 from J, leaving 14 bases between them. Germline CDR1 reads SGHRS; CDR2 reads YFSETQ. The CDR3 consists of 14 residues. CDR3 sequence: CASSYGSGRYEQYF. CDR3 coding DNA: TGCGCCAGCAGCTACGGATCAGGACGGTACGAGCAGTACTTC.

This clonotype was found many times. The V and J genes are TRBV12-3 or TRBV12-4 and TRBJ1-2; 8 bases agree with TRBD1. The CDR3 loop spans 13 amino acids. With V trimmed by 7 bases and J by 4 bases, 5 bases remained unmatched. CDR3 loop: CASTNGQGYGYTF. CDR3 DNA sequence: TGTGCCAGCACTAACGGACAGGGCTATGGCTACACCTTC.

Many counts were recorded for this clonotype. The chain's CDR3 is CASSRTLRGSGGFGAFF. The CDR3 DNA follows: TGTGCCAGCAGCCGAACTTTGAGGGGGTCGGGGGGATTTGGCGCTTTCTTT. This chain joins TRBV14 and TRBJ1-1, with TRBD1 as a possible D gene (6 bases). CDR3 length equals 17 residues. Germline V gives CDR1 SGHDN, CDR2 FVKESK. Trimming cost V 4 bases and J 11 bases, with 29 bases left between them.

Comments on this clonotype: One base away lies a much larger clone, so this may be a sequencing read error. The rearrangement links TRBV6-1 to TRBJ2-5; TRBD1 matches 8 bases. The germline CDR1 and CDR2 sequences are MNHNS and SASEGT. The CDR3 runs 14 residues. The CDR3, as DNA: TGTGTCAGCACGGAGACAGGGGAAGGCGAGACCCAGTACTTC. It specifies CVSTETGEGETQYF.

This clonotype was counted many times. The chain is built from TRBV12-3 or TRBV12-4 and TRBJ1-5; 7 nucleotides match TRBD1. The junction had 8 bases not matched to a gene; V was cut back by 2 bases and J by 7 bases. There are 15 residues in the CDR3. The CDR3 sequence: CASSLRRGKYQPQHF. CDR3 nucleotides: TGTGCCAGCAGTTTACGCAGGGGGAAGTACCAGCCCCAGCATTTT.

This clonotype was detected ten times or more. The chain carries TRBV6-1 and TRBJ1-5; a possible D gene is TRBD1 (5 bases). CDR1 and CDR2 from the germline V gene are MNHNS and SASEGT. Trimming stripped 8 bases from V and 3 bases from J, with 14 bases between. The CDR3 runs 14 residues. The DNA of the CDR3 is TGTGCCAGCGCTGGGGCATCATCCAATCAGCCCCAGCATTTT. Protein product: CASAGASSNQPQHF.

Ten or more counts support this clonotype. The chain is built from TRBV11-2 and TRBJ2-7, with D unresolved. Germline CDR1 and CDR2: SGHAT and FQNNGV. V was shortened by 2 bases and J by 3 bases, with 20 bases between the two germline ends. The CDR3 length is 17 residues. CDR3 bases: TGTGCCAGCAGCTTAAACTCCGGCCAGGACCCCGGCTACGAGCAGTACTTC. Protein product: CASSLNSGQDPGYEQYF.

The chain has TRBV4-3 and TRBJ2-7; tentative D call: TRBD2 (5 bases). The CDR3 spans 16 residues. Trimming cost V 1 base and J 2 bases, with 15 bases left between them. The V gene's germline CDR1 is LGHNA and CDR2 YSLEER. CDR3 sequence reads: CASSQGPGDPTYEQYF. The CDR3 DNA sequence: TGCGCCAGCAGCCAAGGTCCCGGGGATCCCACCTACGAGCAGTACTTC.

In its sample, this clonotype was seen many times. V gene TRBV15 combines with J gene TRBJ2-7; TRBD2 agrees at 8 bases. V lost 2 bases and J lost 4; bases outside the gene matches: 7. The V gene's germline CDR1 is LNHNV and CDR2 YYDKDF (reference sequence). The CDR3 covers 15 residues. CDR3 coding DNA: TGTGCCACCAGCAGACTCCCCCGGGGGGGTTACGAGCAGTACTTC. Amino acid sequence: CATSRLPRGGYEQYF.

The CDR3 reads CASSLDRYQPQHF. For the CDR3, the DNA is TGTGCCAGCAGTCTGGACAGATATCAGCCCCAGCATTTT. The V gene is TRBV12-3 or TRBV12-4, the J gene TRBJ1-5; tentative D call: TRBD1 (6 bases). This CDR3 is 13 amino acids long. The V end lost 5 bases, the J end lost 5 bases, and 10 bases lay between the germline ends.

This sequence joins TRBV5-4 and TRBJ2-4, with D unclear. This CDR3 is 15 amino acids long. The V gene's germline CDR1 is SGHNT and CDR2 YYREEE (reference sequence). Trimming took off 3 bases at V and 1 base at J, with 11 bases between the two ends. The CDR3 spells CASSSKGRAKNIQYF. The CDR3 DNA follows: TGTGCCAGCAGCTCAAAGGGTCGGGCCAAAAACATTCAGTACTTC.

There are many counts of this clonotype. The rearrangement links TRBV6-4 to TRBJ1-5; D ambiguous. The CDR3 covers 13 residues. CDR1 and CDR2 (germline): MRHNA, SNTAGT. Trimming pared 5 bases from V and 4 bases from J, leaving 9 bases between. The CDR3 reads CASSQRANQPQHF. CDR3 DNA sequence: TGTGCCAGCAGTCAAAGGGCTAATCAGCCCCAGCATTTT.

The sample holds many counts of this clonotype. The genes are TRBV10-3 and TRBJ2-2; D perhaps matches TRBD1 (6 bases). The CDR3 runs to 14 residues. The V and J ends lost 10 bases and 2 bases respectively, with 14 bases between them. CDR1 and CDR2 (germline): ENHRY, SYGVKD. CDR3 DNA: TGTGCCACCGTTACGGACAGTAACACCGGGGAGCTGTTTTTT. Its protein product is CATVTDSNTGELFF.

Many counts were recorded for this clonotype. This sequence joins TRBV7-9 and TRBJ2-7, with a tentative D call TRBD1 (5 bases). The CDR3 is made up of 14 amino acids. V lost 4 bases and J lost 5, with 15 bases in between. The germline V gene has CDR1 SEHNR and CDR2 FQNEAQ (reference sequence). Written as DNA, the CDR3 is TGTGCCAGCAGCTACGCCAGGGTAGGAAACGAGCAGTACTTC. This sequence encodes CASSYARVGNEQYF.

This clonotype was seen many times. The gene calls are TRBV7-2 and TRBJ2-5, with no clear D. V gave up 7 bases and J gave up 2 bases, with 11 bases separating them. CDR3 size: 13 residues. The V gene's germline CDR1 is SGHTA and CDR2 FQGNSA. Written as DNA, the CDR3 is TGTGCCAGCAAGGGCCCAACTCAAGAGACCCAGTACTTC. This gives the protein CASKGPTQETQYF.

This clonotype was seen ten or more times. The J gene is TRBJ1-5, the V gene TRBV28; D remains ambiguous. The germline V and J ends were trimmed by 5 bases and 1 base, with 15 bases remaining between them. The CDR3 has 16 amino acids. Germline V lookup: CDR1 MDHEN, CDR2 SYDVKM. The CDR3 spells CASSPPERKSNQPQHF. The CDR3, as DNA: TGTGCCAGCAGTCCTCCGGAGAGGAAGAGCAATCAGCCCCAGCATTTT.

The chain uses TRBV10-3 and TRBJ2-7, with 9 positions matching TRBD2. Losses at the gene ends were 8 bases for V and 1 base for J; bases not matched to a gene: 3. This CDR3 region has 13 residues. Germline CDR1 reads ENHRY; CDR2 reads SYGVKD. The CDR3 sequence: CAIGLAGSYEQYF. The CDR3 region has the DNA TGTGCCATCGGTCTAGCGGGGTCCTACGAGCAGTACTTC.

There are many counts of this clonotype. The J gene is TRBJ1-2, the V gene TRBV4-2, with 8 nucleotides matching TRBD1. From germline, CDR1 is LGHNA and CDR2 YNFKEQ. This CDR3 has 16 residues. After removal of 1 base from V and 7 bases from J, the junction contained 11 bases not matched to a gene. The CDR3 DNA reads TGTGCCAGCAGCCAAGTCGAGGGACAGGAAAAGCGTGGCTACACCTTC. Translating gives CASSQVEGQEKRGYTF.

Worth noting for this clonotype: A read error is possible here, since a much larger clone lies one base away. V is TRBV28 and J is TRBJ1-2; D is perhaps TRBD1 (5 bases). CDR1 is MDHEN and CDR2 is SYDVKM in the germline V gene. The CDR3 is made up of 12 amino acids. Trimming took 11 bases from V and 8 from J, leaving 18 bases between them. CDR3 DNA sequence: TGTGCCTCCACTACTGGGGCGCGCGGCTACACCTTC. Amino acids: CASTTGARGYTF.

This clonotype was counted only a few times. The rearrangement joins TRBV9 to TRBJ2-7; D is unresolved. Trimming cost V 4 bases and J 5 bases, with 16 bases left between them. The CDR3 is 14 amino acids. Germline V gene data show CDR1 as SGDLS and CDR2 as YYNGEE. CDR3 bases: TGTGCCAGCAGCCCAACGGGTTTCGAAGACGAGCAGTACTTC. It specifies CASSPTGFEDEQYF.

This clonotype was detected ten times or more. The chain combines TRBV12-3 or TRBV12-4 with TRBJ1-1; D gene unclear. This CDR3 comprises 16 residues. Trimming removed 4 bases from V and 3 bases from J, with 18 bases in between. The CDR3 spells CASSSRVRDFDTEAFF. As DNA, the CDR3 is TGTGCCAGCAGTTCCCGGGTTCGAGACTTTGACACTGAAGCTTTCTTT.

This clonotype was detected many times. The chain's CDR3 is CASSLALNNEQFF. The CDR3 DNA reads as TGTGCCAGCAGCCTCGCCCTAAACAATGAGCAGTTCTTC. J is TRBJ2-1 and V is TRBV7-3; no definite D call. Between the trimmed V and J ends, which lost 5 bases and 5 bases, there was a span of 10 bases. The CDR3 has 13 residues. From germline, CDR1 is SGHTA and CDR2 FQGTGA.

This clonotype showed up many times. This chain connects TRBV28 to TRBJ1-5; the D gene is possibly TRBD1 (6 bases). V lost 1 base and J lost 7, with 23 bases in between. Germline CDR1 MDHEN, CDR2 SYDVKM. The CDR3 spans 18 residues. The CDR3 DNA reads as TGTGCCAGCAGTTTATCTCCCTCCGGGGGGCTGTGGCGGCAGCCCCAGCATTTT. Translation gives CASSLSPSGGLWRQPQHF.

This clonotype was counted at least ten times. The rearrangement links TRBV12-3 or TRBV12-4 to TRBJ1-1, with TRBD1 identical over 8 bases. After removal of 6 bases from V and 1 base from J, the junction contained 7 bases not matched to a gene. There are 15 residues in the CDR3. The CDR3 bases are TGTGCCAGCAGCGCCACAGGGGGATCGAACACTGAAGCTTTCTTT. Translating gives CASSATGGSNTEAFF.